Reported below is one T cell receptor (beta chain). What it recognizes is unknown. These data are taken from a study of T cell responses to AZD1222 COVID-19 vaccine. V was cut by 3 bases and J by 4 bases, with 16 bases left in between. Germline V gene sequence: CDR1 MNHEY, CDR2 SMNVEV (reference sequence). The CDR3 length is 15 residues. Clones were sequenced by immunoSEQ multiplex PCR, and TCRdb holds only the in-frame ones, with some missing. Of roughly 97,000 clones in the sample, roughly nine tenths were seen once. Study-wide points: Repertoires in all cases were sampled only once the peak T cell response had passed. The sample set comprised mostly white British donors with more females, and clonal diversity was possibly underestimated. At baseline, just five to seven AZD1222 recipients tested seropositive. Regions 160-218 and 743-854 held dominance among vaccine-associated CD4 TCRs, which spanned spike.

The chain recombines TRBV27 with TRBJ2-7, with TRBD2 as a possible D gene (6 bases). Source: peripheral blood, taken 28 days after the second dose of the MenACWY control vaccine. This receptor was taken from an adult who received the MenACWY meningococcal vaccine as a control. The CDR3 DNA is TGTGCCAGCAGTTTGTCGATAGGGGCGGGGTACGAGCAGTACTTC. Translating it yields CASSLSIGAGYEQYF.